What follows are 22 T cell receptor beta chains derived from one specimen sequenced in a study of long-term antiretroviral therapy in people with HIV. Researchers report immunoSEQ v3.0 was run at survey level. Clones were read by immunoSEQ multiplex PCR, and TCRdb kept only the in-frame ones, dropping some. The sample carries under 40,000 clones, around 83% recorded once. The source was unsorted PBMCs, collected 2.7 to 2.9 years before starting antiretroviral therapy. All receptors come from a woman aged 25 to 45 with HIV.

The rearrangement joins TRBV28 to TRBJ1-2; D may be TRBD1 (6 bases). The ends were cut back, 7 bases at V and 4 bases at J, with 19 bases in the middle. The V gene's germline CDR1 is MDHEN and CDR2 SYDVKM. CDR3 length: 15 amino acids. The CDR3 nucleotides read TGTGCCAGCAATTTCCAGGGGTCTATTTCCTATGGCTACACCTTC. Its translation is CASNFQGSISYGYTF.

The chain recombines TRBV6-5 with TRBJ2-2, with D tentatively TRBD1 or TRBD2 (7 bases each). The CDR3 has 14 residues. Per the germline V gene, CDR1 is MNHEY and CDR2 is SVGAGI. V was trimmed by 5 bases and J by 5 bases, leaving 12 bases between them. This CDR3 is CASSGRGGTGELFF. CDR3 sequence (DNA): TGTGCCAGCAGTGGCAGGGGGGGGACCGGGGAGCTGTTTTTT.

This chain connects TRBV5-4 to TRBJ1-2; D perhaps matches TRBD1 (5 bases). Trimming stripped 1 base from V and 7 bases from J, with 11 bases between. The CDR3 has 13 residues. Germline V CDR1 and CDR2: SGHNT, YYREEE (reference sequence). CDR3 loop: CASSLLGVGGYTF. The CDR3 bases are TGTGCCAGCAGCTTGTTAGGGGTTGGTGGCTACACCTTC.

The chain employs TRBV7-8 and TRBJ1-2, with D unresolved. This CDR3 is 11 amino acids long. Germline values: CDR1 SGHVS, CDR2 FQNEAQ. Trimming stripped 8 bases from V and 4 bases from J, with 8 bases between. The CDR3 here is CASLGVYGYTF. Written as DNA, the CDR3 is TGTGCCAGCCTAGGAGTCTATGGCTACACCTTC.

The chain carries TRBV5-1 and TRBJ2-1; D unclear. The germline CDR1 and CDR2 sequences are SGHRS and YFSETQ. Trimming removed 4 bases at V and 10 bases at J, with 15 bases between. The CDR3 sequence is 13 residues long. Here the CDR3 DNA reads TGCGCCAGCAGCACGACCAAGGTGGGGGAGCAGTTCTTC. This sequence encodes CASSTTKVGEQFF.

The DNA for the CDR3 is TGCGCCAGCAGCATGGGACAGGGGGGATACGCTGAAGCTTTCTTT. Amino acids: CASSMGQGGYAEAFF. V usage is TRBV5-1 and J usage is TRBJ1-1, with 11 bases lining up with TRBD1. The CDR3 has 15 amino acids. Germline CDR1 SGHRS, CDR2 YFSETQ. The trim removed 4 bases at V and 6 bases at J, leaving 8 bases unmatched.

This clone came up once. The genes are TRBV12-5 and TRBJ2-6, with D possibly being TRBD2 (5 bases). Trimming stripped 6 bases from V and 0 bases from J, with 9 bases between. The CDR3 sequence is 15 residues long. CDR1 and CDR2 from the germline V gene are LGHNT and FRNRAP. Here the CDR3 reads CASGEGSSGANVLTF. The CDR3 DNA is TGTGCTAGTGGCGAGGGCAGCTCTGGGGCCAACGTCCTGACTTTC.

V gene TRBV5-4 combines with J gene TRBJ1-4, with 8 nucleotides matching TRBD1. CDR3 length equals 14 residues. The trim removed 4 bases at V and 8 bases at J, leaving 7 bases unmatched. CDR1 SGHNT and CDR2 YYREEE come from the germline V gene (reference sequence). CDR3 nucleotide sequence: TGTGCCAGCAGCCCGGGACAGGTTGGCGAAAAACTGTTTTTT. This gives the protein CASSPGQVGEKLFF.

The DNA of the CDR3 is TGTGCCAGCAGTGAAGGCAGGAACACTGAAGCTTTCTTT. Translating it yields CASSEGRNTEAFF. The rearrangement joins TRBV6-1 to TRBJ1-1; D is undetermined. Looked up from germline, CDR1 is MNHNS and CDR2 is SASEGT. Trimming stripped 1 base from V and 1 base from J, with 4 bases between. CDR3 size: 13 residues.

The chain carries TRBV5-8 and TRBJ2-7; D may be TRBD1 or TRBD2 (5 bases each). The CDR3 consists of 15 residues. Trimming removed 0 bases at V and 1 base at J, with 11 bases between. Germline lookup yields CDR1 SGHTS and CDR2 YDEGEE. In DNA, the CDR3 is TGTGCCAGCAGCTTGGGGGGGACGCCTTCCTACGAGCAGTACTTC. It specifies CASSLGGTPSYEQYF.

The chain joins TRBV11-3 to TRBJ2-3, with TRBD2 matching over 9 bases. J was trimmed by 1 base and V by 5 bases; bases with no gene match: 4. This CDR3 comprises 15 residues. Germline values: CDR1 SGHNT, CDR2 YENEEA. As DNA, the CDR3 is TGTGCCAGCAGCGCAGTAGCGGGGGGCACAGATACGCAGTATTTT. This translates into CASSAVAGGTDTQYF.

The CDR3 bases are TGTGCCAGCAGCTTAGTGGGGACCTTCTCTAGCACAGATACGCAGTATTTT. Its translation is CASSLVGTFSSTDTQYF. The J gene is TRBJ2-3, the V gene TRBV7-6, with D possibly being TRBD1 or TRBD2 (5 bases each). Germline CDR1 and CDR2: SGHVS and FNYEAQ. This CDR3 is built from 17 residues. Trimming pared 1 base from V and 0 bases from J, leaving 14 bases between. Using reference TRBV7-6 and TRBJ2-3 for the parts outside the CDR3, the full variable domain is GAGVSQSPRYKVTKRGQDVALRCDPISGHVSLYWYRQALGQGPEFLTYFNYEAQQDKSGLPNDRFSAERPEGSISTLTIQRTEQRDSAMYRCASSLVGTFSSTDTQYFGPGTRLTVL.

V usage is TRBV10-1 and J usage is TRBJ1-2; the D is unclear. This CDR3 is 13 amino acids long. Germline lookup yields CDR1 WNHNN and CDR2 SYGVQD (reference sequence). V lost 5 bases to trimming and J lost 4 bases, with 11 bases between them. Here the CDR3 reads CASSLIPGYGYTF. CDR3 bases: TGCGCCAGCAGTCTGATTCCCGGCTATGGCTACACCTTC.

This chain joins TRBV30 and TRBJ1-2; D is undetermined. CDR1 and CDR2 (germline): GTSNPN, SVGIG (reference sequence). V shed 2 bases and J shed 4 bases, with 14 bases lying between them. CDR3 length equals 14 residues. DNA for the CDR3: TGTGCCTGGAGTACCCCCGGCGGAATCTATGGCTACACCTTC. It translates to CAWSTPGGIYGYTF.

J is TRBJ1-2 and V is TRBV4-2, with a weak D call TRBD1 (6 bases). The CDR3 covers 15 residues. Trimming removed 1 base at V and 2 bases at J, with 11 bases between. CDR1 and CDR2 from the germline V gene are LGHNA and YNFKEQ. Here the CDR3 DNA reads TGTGCCAGCAGCCAAGGTGGGACACAGAACTATGGCTACACCTTC. This sequence encodes CASSQGGTQNYGYTF.

The DNA of the CDR3 is TGTGCCAGCAGCGAAAAAAGGTCGGGGGGCGGCGGGGAGCTGTTTTTT. Its translation is CASSEKRSGGGGELFF. V is TRBV2 and J is TRBJ2-2; possibly TRBD2 for D (7 bases). Trimming removed 6 bases from V and 7 bases from J, with 21 bases in between. The CDR3 sequence is 16 residues long. Per the germline V gene, CDR1 is SNHLY and CDR2 is FYNNEI. Looking up the rest from reference TRBV2 and TRBJ2-2 gives the full variable domain: EPEVTQTPSHQVTQMGQEVILRCVPISNHLYFYWYRQILGQKVEFLVSFYNNEISEKSEIFDDQFSVERPDGSNFTLKIRSTKLEDSAMYFCASSEKRSGGGGELFFGEGSRLTVL.

On this clone itself: One junction end disagrees with the germline gene, perhaps due to a read error. This chain uses TRBV19 with TRBJ1-5; 10 bases are a match to TRBD1. The CDR3 sequence is 15 residues long. Germline values: CDR1 LNHDA, CDR2 SQIVND (reference sequence). The chain's CDR3 is CASRIDRGRNQPQHF. CDR3 coding DNA: TGTGCCAGTAGGATAGACAGGGGGCGAAATCAGCCCCAGCATTTT.

The J gene is TRBJ2-6, the V gene TRBV5-4, with 8 bases that match TRBD2. This CDR3 has 17 amino acids. J gave up 1 base and V 1 base, and 4 bases lay outside the gene matches. Germline lookup yields CDR1 SGHNT and CDR2 YYREEE (reference sequence). The CDR3 DNA sequence: TGTGCCAGCAGCTTGTCACTAGCGGATTCTGGGGCCAACGTCCTGACTTTC. It specifies CASSLSLADSGANVLTF.

The chain couples TRBV5-6 to TRBJ2-1; no reliable D call. Trimming cost V 5 bases and J 7 bases, with 10 bases left between them. Germline assignment: CDR1 SGHDT and CDR2 YYEEEE. The CDR3 is made up of 12 amino acids. CDR3 sequence reads: CASRLTVNEQFF. The CDR3 DNA reads as TGTGCCAGCAGACTCACGGTGAATGAGCAGTTCTTC.

The chain carries TRBV4-2 and TRBJ1-5; 9 positions match TRBD1. The CDR3 is 22 amino acids. Germline V CDR1 and CDR2: LGHNA, YNFKEQ. V was clipped by 4 bases and J by 0 bases; unmatched bases: 22. The CDR3 reads CASSPELRPGTGPGSSNQPQHF. The CDR3 region has the DNA TGTGCCAGCAGCCCCGAACTCCGTCCCGGGACAGGGCCGGGGAGTAGCAATCAGCCCCAGCATTTT.

This clone was seen a few times. The DNA of the CDR3 is TGTGCCAGCAGCCTTGATTCCCGGGACAGACCCTTTTCCTACGAGCAGTACGTC. It translates to CASSLDSRDRPFSYEQYV. The chain employs TRBV11-2 and TRBJ2-7, with 7 bases that match TRBD1. Germline CDR1 and CDR2: SGHAT and FQNNGV. After removal of 5 bases from V and 1 base from J, the junction contained 17 bases not matched to a gene. CDR3 size: 18 residues.

This clone was counted a single time. This chain connects TRBV10-3 to TRBJ1-1; 7 nucleotides agree with TRBD1. Germline loops: CDR1 ENHRY, CDR2 SYGVKD. This CDR3 has 13 amino acids. Trimming took 6 bases from V and 2 from J; bases not matched to a gene: 3. CDR3 in DNA: TGTGCCATCAGCCAGGGGGTCAACACTGAAGCTTTCTTT. This gives the protein CAISQGVNTEAFF.